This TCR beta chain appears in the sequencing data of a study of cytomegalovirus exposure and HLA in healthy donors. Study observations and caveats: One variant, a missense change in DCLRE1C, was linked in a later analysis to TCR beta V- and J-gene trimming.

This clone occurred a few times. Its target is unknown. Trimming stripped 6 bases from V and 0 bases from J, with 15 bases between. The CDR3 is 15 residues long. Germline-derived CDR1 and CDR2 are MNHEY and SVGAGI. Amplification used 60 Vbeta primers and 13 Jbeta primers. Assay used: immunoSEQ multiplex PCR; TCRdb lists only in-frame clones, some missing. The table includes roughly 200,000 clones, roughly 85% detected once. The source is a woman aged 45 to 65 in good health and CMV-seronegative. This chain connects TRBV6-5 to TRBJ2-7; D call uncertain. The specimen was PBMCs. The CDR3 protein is CASRQRRYSSYEQYF. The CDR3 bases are TGTGCCAGCAGACAAAGGCGGTATAGCTCCTACGAGCAGTACTTC.